This TCR beta chain was identified in a study of cytomegalovirus exposure and HLA in healthy donors. Trimming took off 0 bases at V and 7 bases at J, with 5 bases between the two ends. Germline-derived CDR1 and CDR2 are SGDLS and YYNGEE. CDR3 size: 12 residues. Sequencing was performed with immunoSEQ multiplex PCR; in TCRdb, only in-frame clones are kept and a portion is missing. The table has some 140,000 clones, roughly nine tenths seen once. Comments on this clone: Its antigen is undetermined.

Findings and caveats of the study: Within the 100 to 150 validation repertoires, first-cohort TCR clusters tended to co-occur, according to a later analysis. Specific recognition of CMV antigens was confirmed in vitro for a few chains (all CMV-associated).

The sample comprised PBMCs. This receptor was obtained from a man between 18 and 35 years old in good health and CMV-seronegative. The chain uses TRBV9 and TRBJ2-1, with unresolved D. The CDR3 region is CASSVATNEQFF. CDR3 nucleotides: TGTGCCAGCAGCGTAGCTACGAATGAGCAGTTCTTC.